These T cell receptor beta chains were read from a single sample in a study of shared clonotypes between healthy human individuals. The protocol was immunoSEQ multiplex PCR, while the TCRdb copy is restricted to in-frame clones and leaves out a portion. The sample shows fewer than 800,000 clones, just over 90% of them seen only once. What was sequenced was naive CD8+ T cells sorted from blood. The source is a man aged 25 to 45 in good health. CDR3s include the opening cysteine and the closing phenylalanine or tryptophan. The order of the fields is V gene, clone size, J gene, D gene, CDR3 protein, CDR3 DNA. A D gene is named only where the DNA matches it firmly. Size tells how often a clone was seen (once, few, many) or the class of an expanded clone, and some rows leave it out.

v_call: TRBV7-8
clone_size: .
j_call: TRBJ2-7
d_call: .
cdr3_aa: CASSPLENEQYF
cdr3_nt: TGTGCCAGCAGCCCACTAGAGAACGAGCAGTACTTC

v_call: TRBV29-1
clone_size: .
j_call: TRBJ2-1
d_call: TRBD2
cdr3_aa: CSVDGKREAYNEQFF
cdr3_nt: TGCAGCGTTGACGGGAAGCGGGAGGCCTACAATGAGCAGTTCTTC

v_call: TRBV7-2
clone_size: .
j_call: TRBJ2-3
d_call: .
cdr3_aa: CASSLAGGGHTQYF
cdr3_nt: TGTGCCAGCAGCTTAGCGGGAGGGGGCCATACGCAGTATTTT

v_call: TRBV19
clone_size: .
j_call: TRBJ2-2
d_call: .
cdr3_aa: CASSPDSGELFF
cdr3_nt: TGTGCCAGTAGTCCGGACTCCGGGGAGCTGTTTTTT

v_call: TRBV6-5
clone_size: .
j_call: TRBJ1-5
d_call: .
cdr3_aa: CASNTENQPQHF
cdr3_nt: TGTGCCAGCAATACAGAGAACCAGCCCCAGCATTTT

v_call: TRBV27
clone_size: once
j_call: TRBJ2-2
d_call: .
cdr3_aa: CASSWGTPNTGELFF
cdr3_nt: TGTGCCAGCAGTTGGGGGACCCCAAACACCGGGGAGCTGTTTTTT

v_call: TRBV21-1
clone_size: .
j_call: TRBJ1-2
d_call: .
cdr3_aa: CASSKVGEGYGYTF
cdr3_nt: TGTGCCAGCAGCAAAGTAGGGGAAGGCTATGGCTACACCTTC

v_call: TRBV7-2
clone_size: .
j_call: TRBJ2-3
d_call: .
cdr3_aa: CASSLSGSIADTQYF
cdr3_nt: TGTGCCAGCAGCTTGAGTGGGTCCATAGCAGATACGCAGTATTTT

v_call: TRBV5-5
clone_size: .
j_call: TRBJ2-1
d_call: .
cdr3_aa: CASSIGPDPGYEQFF
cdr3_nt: TGTGCCAGCAGCATCGGACCTGACCCGGGGTATGAGCAGTTCTTC

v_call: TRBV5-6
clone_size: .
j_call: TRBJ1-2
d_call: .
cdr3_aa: CASSWQGYGYTF
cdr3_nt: TGTGCCAGCAGCTGGCAGGGATACGGCTACACCTTC

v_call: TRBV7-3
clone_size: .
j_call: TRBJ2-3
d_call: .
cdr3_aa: CASSLTPTSTDTQYF
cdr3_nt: TGTGCCAGCAGCCTCACCCCCACTAGCACAGATACGCAGTATTTT

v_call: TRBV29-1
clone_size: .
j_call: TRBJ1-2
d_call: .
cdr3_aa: CSVQQNYGYTF
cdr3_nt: TGCAGCGTTCAACAGAATTATGGCTACACCTTC

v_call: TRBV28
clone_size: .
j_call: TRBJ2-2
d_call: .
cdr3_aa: CATDRLLNTGELFF
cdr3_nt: TGTGCCACCGACAGACTTCTGAACACCGGGGAGCTGTTTTTT

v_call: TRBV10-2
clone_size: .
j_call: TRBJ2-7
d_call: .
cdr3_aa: CASSRQRTYEQYF
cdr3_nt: TGCGCCAGCAGTCGACAGAGAACCTACGAGCAGTACTTC

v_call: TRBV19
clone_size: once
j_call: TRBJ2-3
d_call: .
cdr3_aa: CASSIGDPADTQYF
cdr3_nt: TGTGCCAGTAGTATAGGCGACCCAGCAGATACGCAGTATTTT

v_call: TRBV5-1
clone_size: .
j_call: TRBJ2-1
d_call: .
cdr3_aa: CASSFEGPYNEQFF
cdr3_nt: TGCGCCAGCAGCTTTGAAGGACCATACAATGAGCAGTTCTTC

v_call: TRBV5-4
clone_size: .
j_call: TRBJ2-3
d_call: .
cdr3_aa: CASSTSTDTQYF
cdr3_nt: TGTGCCAGCAGCACTAGCACAGATACGCAGTATTTT

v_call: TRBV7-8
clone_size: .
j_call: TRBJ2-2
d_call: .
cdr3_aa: CASSLDPWTGELFF
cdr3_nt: TGTGCCAGCAGCTTGGATCCGTGGACAGGGGAGCTGTTTTTT

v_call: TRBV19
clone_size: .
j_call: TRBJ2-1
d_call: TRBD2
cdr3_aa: CASSIGSGSTNEQFF
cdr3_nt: TGTGCCAGTAGTATTGGTAGCGGGAGTACGAATGAGCAGTTCTTC

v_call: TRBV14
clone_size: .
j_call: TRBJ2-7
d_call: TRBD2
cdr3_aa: CASSPFGVAGNEQYF
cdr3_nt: TGTGCCAGCAGCCCTTTCGGGGTAGCGGGAAACGAGCAGTACTTC

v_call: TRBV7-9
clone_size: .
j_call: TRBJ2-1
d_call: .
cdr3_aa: CASSNLGQFF
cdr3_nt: TGTGCCAGCAGCAATTTAGGGCAGTTCTTC

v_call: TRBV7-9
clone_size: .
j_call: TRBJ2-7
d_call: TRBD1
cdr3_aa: CASSLVGTGRYEQYF
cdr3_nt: TGTGCCAGCAGCTTAGTGGGGACAGGGAGGTACGAGCAGTACTTC

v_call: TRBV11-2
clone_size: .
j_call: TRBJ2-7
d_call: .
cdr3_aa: CASRGPRNEQYF
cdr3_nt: TGTGCCAGCAGAGGACCCCGCAACGAGCAGTACTTC

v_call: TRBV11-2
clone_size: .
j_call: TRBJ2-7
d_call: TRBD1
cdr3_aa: CASSLDWDRYYEQYF
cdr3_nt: TGTGCCAGCAGCTTAGACTGGGACAGATACTACGAGCAGTACTTC

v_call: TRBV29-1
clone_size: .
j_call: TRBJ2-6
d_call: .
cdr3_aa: CSAETRANVLTF
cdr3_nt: TGCAGCGCCGAAACAAGGGCCAACGTCCTGACTTTC

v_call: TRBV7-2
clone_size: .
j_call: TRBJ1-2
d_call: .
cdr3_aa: CASSSTLGGDYGYTF
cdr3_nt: TGTGCCAGCAGCTCCACTTTAGGGGGAGACTATGGCTACACCTTC

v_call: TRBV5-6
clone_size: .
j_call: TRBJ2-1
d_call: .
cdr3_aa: CASSLAFGQNEQFF
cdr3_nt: TGTGCCAGCAGCTTGGCCTTCGGACAGAATGAGCAGTTCTTC

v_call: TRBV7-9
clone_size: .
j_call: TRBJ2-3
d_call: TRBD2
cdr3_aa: CASSIIAGETDTQYF
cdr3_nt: TGTGCCAGCAGCATAATAGCGGGAGAAACAGATACGCAGTATTTT

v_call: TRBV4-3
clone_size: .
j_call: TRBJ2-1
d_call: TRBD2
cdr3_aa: CASSQDEGLASLEQFF
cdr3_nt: TGCGCCAGCAGCCAAGATGAGGGACTAGCGTCCTTGGAGCAGTTCTTC

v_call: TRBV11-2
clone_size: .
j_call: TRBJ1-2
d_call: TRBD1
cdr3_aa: CASSLPLRTGGRGGYTF
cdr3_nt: TGTGCCAGCAGCTTACCCCTCAGGACAGGGGGAAGAGGTGGCTACACCTTC

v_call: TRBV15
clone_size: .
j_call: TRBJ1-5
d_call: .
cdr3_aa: CATSRVSRNQPQHF
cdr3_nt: TGTGCCACCAGCAGAGTTTCTAGAAATCAGCCCCAGCATTTT

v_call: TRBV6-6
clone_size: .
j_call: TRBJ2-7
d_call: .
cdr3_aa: CASSYEKEDEQYF
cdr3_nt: TGTGCCAGCAGTTATGAAAAAGAGGACGAGCAGTACTTC

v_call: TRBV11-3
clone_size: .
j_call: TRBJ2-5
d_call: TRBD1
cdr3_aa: CASSSTDRQETQYF
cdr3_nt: TGTGCCAGCAGCTCCACGGACAGGCAAGAGACCCAGTACTTC

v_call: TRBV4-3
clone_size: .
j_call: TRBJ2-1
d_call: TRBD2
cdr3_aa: CASSLGLGDGRHNEQFF
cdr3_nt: TGCGCCAGCAGCCTCGGACTAGGGGATGGGCGGCACAATGAGCAGTTCTTC

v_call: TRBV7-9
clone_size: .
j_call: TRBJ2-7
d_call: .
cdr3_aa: CASSLSVSRGIPHYEQYF
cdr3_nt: TGTGCCAGCAGCTTGAGCGTGTCACGAGGGATCCCCCACTACGAGCAGTACTTC

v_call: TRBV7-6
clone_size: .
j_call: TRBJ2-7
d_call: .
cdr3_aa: CASSLGSGATTYEQYF
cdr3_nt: TGTGCCAGCAGCTTAGGCTCCGGGGCTACCACCTACGAGCAGTACTTC

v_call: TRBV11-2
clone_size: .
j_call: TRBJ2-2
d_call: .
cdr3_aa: CASSLAPSGELFF
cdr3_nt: TGTGCCAGCAGCTTAGCCCCTTCCGGGGAGCTGTTTTTT

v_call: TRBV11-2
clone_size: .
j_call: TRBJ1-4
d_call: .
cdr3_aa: CASSGRQAINEKLFF
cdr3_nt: TGTGCCAGCAGTGGAAGACAGGCTATTAATGAAAAACTGTTTTTT

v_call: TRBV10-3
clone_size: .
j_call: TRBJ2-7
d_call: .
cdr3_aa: CAISYDRTYEQYF
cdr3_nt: TGTGCCATCAGCTACGACAGAACCTACGAGCAGTACTTC

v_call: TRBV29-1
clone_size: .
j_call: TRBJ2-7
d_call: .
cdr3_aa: CSVFAKGYEQYF
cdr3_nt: TGCAGCGTTTTTGCGAAGGGGTACGAGCAGTACTTC

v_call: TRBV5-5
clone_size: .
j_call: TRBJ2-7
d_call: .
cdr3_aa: CASSLALMGPYEQYF
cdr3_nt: TGTGCCAGCAGCTTGGCCCTCATGGGACCCTACGAGCAGTACTTC

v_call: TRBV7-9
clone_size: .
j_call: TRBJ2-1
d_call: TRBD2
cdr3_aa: CASRYPGLAGHEQFF
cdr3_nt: TGTGCCAGCAGGTATCCGGGACTAGCGGGGCATGAGCAGTTCTTC